These 10 T cell receptor beta chains came from one sample sequenced in a study of OX40 agonist ivuxolimab in advanced cancers. TCRdb's table, derived via immunoSEQ multiplex PCR, lists solely in-frame clones and lacks some. The data show roughly 56,000 clones, 65% to 85% seen once. The sample in question was CD4+ or CD8+ T cells sorted from blood, obtained in a trial of the OX40 agonist ivuxolimab. These receptors came from an adult with an advanced solid tumor such as melanoma, head and neck, liver or kidney cancer.

The V call is TRBV15, the J call TRBJ2-7; 11 positions agree with TRBD2. The CDR3 consists of 14 residues. Germline V CDR1 and CDR2: LNHNV, YYDKDF (reference sequence). V lost 6 bases and J lost 6; bases outside the gene matches: 7. The CDR3: CATRALAGEFEQYF. The CDR3 region has the DNA TGTGCCACCAGGGCACTAGCGGGAGAGTTCGAGCAGTACTTC.

This clone came up a few times. The CDR3 region has the DNA TGTGCCAGCAGTTATGTCGGACAGGGGGCCTACGAGCAGTACTTC. Its protein product is CASSYVGQGAYEQYF. The chain recombines TRBV28 with TRBJ2-7; 10 bases match TRBD1. The CDR3 is 15 residues long. Germline V gene lookup returns CDR1 MDHEN and CDR2 SYDVKM. Germline trimming cut 4 bases from V and 2 bases from J; bases unmatched to any gene: 5. Looking up the rest from reference TRBV28 and TRBJ2-7 gives the full variable domain: DVKVTQSSRYLVKRTGEKVFLECVQDMDHENMFWYRQDPGLGLRLIYFSYDVKMKEKGDIPEGYSVSREKKERFSLILESASTNQTSMYLCASSYVGQGAYEQYFGPGTRLTVT.

V and J are TRBV18 and TRBJ1-2; D is ambiguous. There are 14 residues in the CDR3. V was clipped by 3 bases and J by 8 bases, with 16 bases between them. Germline assignment: CDR1 KGHSH and CDR2 LQKENI. The CDR3 coding sequence is TGTGCCAGCTCACCTCGGGCAGAGACGGAAGGCTACACCTTC. As protein: CASSPRAETEGYTF. Full variable domain (outside the CDR3, taken from reference TRBV18 and TRBJ1-2): NAGVMQNPRHLVRRRGQEARLRCSPMKGHSHVYWYRQLPEEGLKFMVYLQKENIIDESGMPKERFSAEFPKEGPSILRIQQVVRGDSAAYFCASSPRAETEGYTFGSGTRLTVV.

This chain uses TRBV15 with TRBJ1-6; TRBD1 aligns across 9 bases. Looked up from germline, CDR1 is LNHNV and CDR2 is YYDKDF (reference sequence). V trimming: 1 base; J trimming: 10 bases; junction bases outside the gene matches: 2. This CDR3 spans 14 amino acids. The CDR3 DNA reads TGTGCCACCAGCAGAGCACAGGGGGCATCACCCCTCCACTTT. Protein product: CATSRAQGASPLHF.

This clone has a single count. The chain couples TRBV29-1 to TRBJ2-3, with D maybe TRBD1 (7 bases). Trimming removed 2 bases at V and 3 bases at J, with 15 bases between. Germline V lookup: CDR1 SQVTM, CDR2 ANQGSEA. This CDR3 spans 15 amino acids. CDR3 nucleotide sequence: TGCAGCGTTGAAAGGTACAGGGGAGGAACAGATACGCAGTATTTT. Protein sequence: CSVERYRGGTDTQYF.

The genes are TRBV7-3 and TRBJ2-5, with 7 bases that match TRBD2. Trimming at V came to 1 base and at J to 5 bases, leaving 4 bases not matched to a gene. The CDR3 is made up of 14 amino acids. Germline assignment: CDR1 SGHTA and CDR2 FQGTGA. The CDR3 DNA reads as TGTGCCAGCAGCTTAAGGGCTAGCGGTGAGACCCAGTACTTC. Its translation: CASSLRASGETQYF.

The chain recombines TRBV5-1 with TRBJ2-1; weak D call: TRBD2 (6 bases). The V end was cut by 2 bases, the J end by 7 bases, with 16 bases between. CDR3 length equals 15 residues. Germline CDR1 SGHRS, CDR2 YFSETQ. The CDR3 sequence: CASSFSSGAGNEQFF. For the CDR3, the DNA is TGCGCCAGCAGCTTTAGTAGCGGAGCTGGGAATGAGCAGTTCTTC.

A note on this clone: Mismatch with germline at one junction end may stem from a read error. The chain uses TRBV2 and TRBJ2-3; 7 nucleotides match TRBD2. The V gene's germline CDR1 is SNHLY and CDR2 FYNNEI. This CDR3 has 16 residues. CDR3 DNA sequence: TGTGCCAGCAGTGAAGCGTTGGCTAGCGGCACTGATACGCAGTATTTT. Its protein is CASSEALASGTDTQYF.

This clone turned up a few times. V gene TRBV30 combines with J gene TRBJ1-5, with a tentative D call TRBD1 (6 bases). The V end was cut by 3 bases, the J end by 4 bases, with 7 bases between. The CDR3 runs to 12 residues. The germline gives CDR1 GTSNPN, CDR2 SVGIG (reference sequence). The CDR3 nucleotides read TGTGCCTGGAGGCAGGGGAATCAGCCCCAGCATTTT. Residues: CAWRQGNQPQHF.

The J gene is TRBJ2-5, the V gene TRBV27; 7 nucleotides match TRBD1. The CDR3 contains 15 residues. Germline V gene data show CDR1 as MNHEY and CDR2 as SMNVEV (reference sequence). V lost 6 bases to trimming and J lost 0 bases; unmatched junction nucleotides: 7. CDR3 in DNA: TGTGCCAGCAGGAAGGGACAGCTGTACCAAGAGACCCAGTACTTC. Its protein product is CASRKGQLYQETQYF.